This passage covers 30 T cell receptor beta chains from one sample sequenced in a study of T cell repertoires in cytomegalovirus infection (dated by TCRdb to between 2018 and 2021). The sequencer listed for this sample is Illumina HiSeq 1500. In TCRdb, the public reads were trimmed at Q25 with fastp and aligned with MiXCR, with productive beta chains retained. Every CDR3 protein is listed once, alongside the most common genes and DNA of its rows. The sample table shows almost 500,000 distinct CDR3 sequences, and 11% are seen once. The ten largest clones take up about 10% of the sample. Sequencing was carried out using PBMCs. These receptors all stem from a human donor in good health (CMV status not recorded). Some clones in this sample may be carry-over from other donors' samples.

The genes are TRBV6-5 and TRBJ1-2, with D perhaps matching TRBD1 (5 bases). This CDR3 is 12 amino acids long. V was trimmed by 4 bases and J by 5 bases, leaving 8 bases between them. CDR1 and CDR2 (germline): MNHEY, SVGAGI. The CDR3 spells CASSWDGYGYTF. CDR3 DNA: TGTGCCAGCAGTTGGGACGGATATGGCTACACCTTC.

This clonotype was recorded at least ten times. The chain joins TRBV19 to TRBJ2-7; 11 bases agree with TRBD2. From germline, CDR1 is LNHDA and CDR2 SQIVND (reference sequence). CDR3 length equals 13 residues. With V trimmed by 6 bases and J by 4 bases, 2 bases remained unmatched. As DNA, the CDR3 is TGTGCCAGTAGACTAGCGGGAGCATACGAGCAGTACTTC. Translation gives CASRLAGAYEQYF.

This clonotype showed up many times. In DNA, the CDR3 is TGTGCCAGCAGCCACCTAGCGGGTCGCGTATTGAGTGAGCAGTTCTTC. This codes for CASSHLAGRVLSEQFF. The V and J genes are TRBV14 and TRBJ2-1, with 8 bases that match TRBD2. This CDR3 region has 16 residues. Trimming at V came to 3 bases and at J to 9 bases, leaving 13 bases not matched to a gene. The germline V gene encodes CDR1 SGHDN and CDR2 FVKESK.

This clonotype was counted at least ten times. The chain combines TRBV12-3 or TRBV12-4 with TRBJ1-1; D gene ambiguous. There are 14 residues in the CDR3. Deletions cut 2 bases from V and 2 bases from J, with 9 bases between. CDR3 protein: CASSLMSDNTEAFF. The CDR3 DNA follows: TGTGCCAGCAGTTTAATGTCAGACAACACTGAAGCTTTCTTT.

This clonotype was picked up many times. The J gene is TRBJ2-6, the V gene TRBV7-9; D gene unclear. V gave up 2 bases and J gave up 4 bases, with 3 bases separating them. CDR1 and CDR2 (germline): SEHNR, FQNEAQ (reference sequence). There are 13 residues in the CDR3. The CDR3 DNA reads TGTGCCAGCAGCTTAATAGGGGCCAACGTCCTGACTTTC. It specifies CASSLIGANVLTF.

The rearrangement links TRBV2 to TRBJ2-4, with D perhaps being TRBD1 or TRBD2 (5 bases each). CDR3 size: 14 residues. Trimming removed 7 bases at V and 6 bases at J, with 16 bases between. Germline V gives CDR1 SNHLY, CDR2 FYNNEI. The CDR3 coding sequence is TGTGCCAGCACAAGCGGCAGGGTTGGAAACATTCAGTACTTC. Encoded protein: CASTSGRVGNIQYF.

The V gene is TRBV5-1, the J gene TRBJ2-1; D is unresolved. Between the trimmed V and J ends, which lost 3 bases and 4 bases, there was a span of 11 bases. This CDR3 is built from 14 residues. The germline V gene has CDR1 SGHRS and CDR2 YFSETQ. The DNA for the CDR3 is TGCGCCAGCAGCTCAAGCGACGGTTACAATGAGCAGTTCTTC. Translating it yields CASSSSDGYNEQFF.

This clonotype was seen at least ten times. The gene calls are TRBV28 and TRBJ1-1; D is undetermined. Trimming removed 8 bases from V and 1 base from J, with 8 bases in between. The CDR3 runs 12 residues. Germline assignment: CDR1 MDHEN and CDR2 SYDVKM. This CDR3 is CASGRGNTEAFF. CDR3 nucleotide sequence: TGTGCCAGCGGACGGGGGAACACTGAAGCTTTCTTT.

This clonotype was recorded many times. V usage is TRBV4-2 and J usage is TRBJ1-5; D is unclear. The V gene lost 1 base and the J gene lost 1 base, with 5 bases spanning the gap. Germline lookup yields CDR1 LGHNA and CDR2 YNFKEQ. The CDR3 totals 14 residues. The CDR3 bases are TGTGCCAGCAGCCAAGTGGACAGCAATCAGCCCCAGCATTTT. The encoded protein is CASSQVDSNQPQHF.

This clonotype came up a few times. The rearrangement links TRBV20-1 to TRBJ1-4; no clear D gene. V was pared by 0 bases and J by 6 bases, with 17 bases between. The CDR3 has 16 amino acids. Per the germline V gene, CDR1 is DFQATT and CDR2 is SNEGSKA (reference sequence). The CDR3 DNA reads TGCAGTGCTAGAGATATTGGGAAGGGAGGAGATGAAAAACTGTTTTTT. Its protein product is CSARDIGKGGDEKLFF.

This clonotype was seen at least ten times. V is TRBV5-1 and J is TRBJ2-5, with unresolved D. In germline, CDR1 is SGHRS, CDR2 YFSETQ. CDR3 length: 15 residues. V was clipped by 0 bases and J by 2 bases, with 11 bases between them. The CDR3 sequence is CASSLGSYVQETQYF. DNA for the CDR3: TGCGCCAGCAGCTTGGGATCGTATGTACAAGAGACCCAGTACTTC.

This clonotype was recorded at least ten times. A junction end diverges from the germline sequence, so it may reflect a read error. The rearrangement links TRBV7-7 to TRBJ1-5; 11 bases line up with TRBD1. This CDR3 region has 15 residues. Germline CDR1 is SSHAT and CDR2 is FNYEAQ (reference sequence). Here the CDR3 DNA reads TGTGCTAGCAGCCCGGGACAGGGGGTTGGTCAGCCCCAGCATTTT. It encodes CASSPGQGVGQPQHF.

This clonotype appeared many times. The chain uses TRBV7-8 and TRBJ2-1; 10 bases match TRBD2. Germline trimming cut 0 bases from V and 3 bases from J; bases unmatched to any gene: 2. The CDR3 is made up of 16 amino acids. Germline values: CDR1 SGHVS, CDR2 FQNEAQ. CDR3 in amino acids: CASSLAWTSGYNEQFF. The CDR3 DNA is TGTGCCAGCAGCTTAGCTTGGACTAGCGGCTACAATGAGCAGTTCTTC.

The sample holds many counts of this clonotype. The rearrangement joins TRBV6-1 to TRBJ2-2, with D tentatively TRBD1 (6 bases). Per germline, CDR1 MNHNS and CDR2 SASEGT. V lost 3 bases, J lost 8 bases, and 10 bases lay in between. This CDR3 contains 13 residues. The CDR3 DNA sequence: TGTGCCAGCAGTGAGATGAGGGGGGGGGAGCTGTTTTTT. This translates into CASSEMRGGELFF.

The J gene is TRBJ2-5, the V gene TRBV11-2; D possibly corresponds to TRBD2 (7 bases). From germline, CDR1 is SGHAT and CDR2 FQNNGV. The CDR3 loop spans 13 amino acids. V lost 5 bases and J 8 bases, leaving 15 bases between the germline ends. In DNA form, the CDR3 reads TGTGCCAGCAGCGAAGAGGGGGGGGCTACCCAGTACTTC. Its translation: CASSEEGGATQYF.

This clonotype has a count of ten or more. V gene TRBV7-9 combines with J gene TRBJ1-5; D ambiguous. V shed 5 bases and J shed 2 bases, with 4 bases lying between them. CDR1 is SEHNR and CDR2 is FQNEAQ in the germline V gene (reference sequence). This CDR3 is built from 12 residues. In nucleotides, the CDR3 is TGTGCCAGCAGCCTATGCAATCAGCCCCAGCATTTT. Translated, it gives CASSLCNQPQHF.

This chain uses TRBV20-1 with TRBJ2-7; 7 nucleotides align to TRBD2. The length of the CDR3 is 15 residues. Per germline, CDR1 DFQATT and CDR2 SNEGSKA (reference sequence). V lost 5 bases, J lost 2 bases, and 12 bases stayed unmatched. CDR3 in DNA: TGCAGTGCTGGTGGGGGGAGGGAGTTTGCCTACGAGCAGTACTTC. It yields the protein CSAGGGREFAYEQYF.

This clonotype was found many times. V and J are TRBV10-3 and TRBJ2-3; D not certain. The V and J ends lost 10 bases and 1 base respectively, with 6 bases between them. CDR1 ENHRY and CDR2 SYGVKD come from the germline V gene. This CDR3 spans 11 amino acids. The CDR3 coding sequence is TGTGCCACCCTGCGCACAGATACGCAGTATTTT. Translation gives CATLRTDTQYF.

This clonotype has ten or more counts. The V gene is TRBV12-3 or TRBV12-4, the J gene TRBJ1-2; D unclear. The CDR3 spans 13 residues. V was cut by 1 base and J by 3 bases, with 6 bases left in between. The chain's CDR3 is CASSLVTDYGYTF. DNA for the CDR3: TGTGCCAGCAGTTTAGTGACGGACTATGGCTACACCTTC.

There are many counts of this clonotype. The chain combines TRBV12-3 or TRBV12-4 with TRBJ1-6; D might be TRBD1 (5 bases). This CDR3 spans 15 amino acids. Trimming pared 5 bases from V and 5 bases from J, leaving 13 bases between. The CDR3 is CASSGNGANNSPLHF. The CDR3 coding sequence is TGTGCCAGCAGTGGAAATGGGGCTAATAATTCACCCCTCCACTTT.

This clonotype was seen a few times. The chain couples TRBV5-4 to TRBJ1-2; D uncertain. CDR1 and CDR2 from the germline V gene are SGHNT and YYREEE (reference sequence). The V and J ends lost 5 bases and 2 bases respectively, with 13 bases between them. The CDR3 has 14 amino acids. The CDR3 sequence: CASSYTSTNYGYTF. The CDR3 DNA is TGTGCCAGCAGTTATACGTCCACAAACTATGGCTACACCTTC.

This clonotype appeared many times. This chain joins TRBV28 and TRBJ2-5; D is possibly TRBD2 (5 bases). Germline V gives CDR1 MDHEN, CDR2 SYDVKM. The CDR3 is made up of 17 amino acids. Deletions cut 0 bases from V and 2 bases from J, with 16 bases between. The CDR3 reads CASSLWGRRVRQETQYF. DNA of the CDR3: TGTGCCAGCAGTTTATGGGGGAGAAGGGTGAGACAAGAGACCCAGTACTTC.

A few counts support this clonotype. V is TRBV20-1 and J is TRBJ2-2; possible D gene TRBD2, 5 bases. This CDR3 has 15 amino acids. Trimming left V 6 bases short and J 6 bases short, with 20 bases between. The V gene's germline CDR1 is DFQATT and CDR2 SNEGSKA (reference sequence). The CDR3 bases are TGCAGTGCAGGGAGAGCGAACGGAATCCCCGGGGAGCTGTTTTTT. It translates to CSAGRANGIPGELFF.

V is TRBV6-2 or TRBV6-3 and J is TRBJ1-2; perhaps TRBD1 as D (5 bases). The CDR3 is 13 amino acids. Deletions cut 0 bases from V and 3 bases from J, with 5 bases between. CDR1 is MNHEY, CDR2 SVGEGT, per germline. CDR3 sequence reads: CASSYSGHYGYTF. The CDR3, as DNA: TGTGCCAGCAGTTACTCGGGGCACTATGGCTACACCTTC.

This clonotype turned up a few times. This chain links TRBV5-1 with TRBJ1-1; no reliable D call. Germline V gene lookup returns CDR1 SGHRS and CDR2 YFSETQ. V was pared by 5 bases and J by 3 bases, with 14 bases between. This CDR3 spans 14 amino acids. Here the CDR3 DNA reads TGCGCCAGCAGAACGAGGGTCGGTGACACTGAAGCTTTCTTT. It codes for CASRTRVGDTEAFF.

This clonotype was detected ten times or more. The chain joins TRBV19 to TRBJ2-5, with D unresolved. The germline V and J ends were trimmed by 8 bases and 2 bases, with 15 bases remaining between them. Germline V gene sequence: CDR1 LNHDA, CDR2 SQIVND (reference sequence). There are 14 residues in the CDR3. In DNA form, the CDR3 reads TGTGCCAGTGGCTTGTATGGCCCACAAGAGACCCAGTACTTC. This translates into CASGLYGPQETQYF.

The CDR3 bases are TGTGCCTGTTACGATAACCACGGAGACAATGAGCAGTTCTTC. This sequence encodes CACYDNHGDNEQFF. V usage is TRBV30 and J usage is TRBJ2-1; no clear D. The V end lost 6 bases, the J end lost 5 bases, and 17 bases lay between the germline ends. This CDR3 has 14 amino acids. Looked up from germline, CDR1 is GTSNPN and CDR2 is SVGIG (reference sequence).

There are many counts of this clonotype. The V and J genes are TRBV7-6 and TRBJ2-1, with TRBD2 as a possible D gene (5 bases). Germline V CDR1 and CDR2: SGHVS, FNYEAQ. This CDR3 is built from 15 residues. Trimming removed 5 bases at V and 8 bases at J, with 19 bases between. The CDR3 reads CASSPRADSRDEQFF. CDR3 nucleotides: TGTGCCAGCAGCCCTCGGGCGGACTCAAGGGATGAGCAGTTCTTC.

This clonotype was recorded at least ten times. The rearrangement joins TRBV7-2 to TRBJ2-7; 15 nucleotides agree with TRBD2. This CDR3 region has 14 residues. The V and J ends lost 1 base and 12 bases, in that order; junction bases with no gene match: 4. In germline, CDR1 is SGHTA, CDR2 FQGNSA. As DNA, the CDR3 is TGTGCCAGCAGCTTAGGGACTAGCGGGGGGGCGGCGTACTTC. Translated: CASSLGTSGGAAYF.

This clonotype was counted a few times. The chain is built from TRBV5-1 and TRBJ2-1, with TRBD2 matching 14 bases. The CDR3 has 19 amino acids. The germline V gene encodes CDR1 SGHRS and CDR2 YFSETQ. Trimming removed 2 bases from V and 2 bases from J; junction bases left unmatched: 9. This chain's CDR3 is CASSFSPTSGRATYNEQFF. For the CDR3, the DNA is TGCGCCAGCAGCTTTTCCCCGACTAGCGGGAGGGCCACCTACAATGAGCAGTTCTTC.